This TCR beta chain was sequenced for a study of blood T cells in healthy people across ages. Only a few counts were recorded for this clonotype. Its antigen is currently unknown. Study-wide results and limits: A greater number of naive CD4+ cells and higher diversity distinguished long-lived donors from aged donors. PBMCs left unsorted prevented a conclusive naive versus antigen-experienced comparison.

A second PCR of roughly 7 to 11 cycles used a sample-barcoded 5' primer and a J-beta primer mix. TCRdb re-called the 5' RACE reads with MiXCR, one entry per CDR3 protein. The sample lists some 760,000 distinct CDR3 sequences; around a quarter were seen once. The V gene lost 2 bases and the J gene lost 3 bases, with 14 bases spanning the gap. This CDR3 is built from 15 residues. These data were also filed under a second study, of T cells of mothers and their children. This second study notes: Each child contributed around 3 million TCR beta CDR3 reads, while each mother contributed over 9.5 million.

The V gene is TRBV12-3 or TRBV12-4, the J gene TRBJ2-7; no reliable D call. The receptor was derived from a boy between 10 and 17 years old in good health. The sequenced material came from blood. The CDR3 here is CASSLRLGRFYEQYF. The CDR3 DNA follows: TGTGCCAGCAGTTTAAGGTTGGGCCGATTCTACGAGCAGTACTTC.